This section outlines one T cell receptor (beta chain) sequence together with its context. This clonotype showed up just a few times. Its binding antigen is unknown. Per-base qualities were not stored, and no clone one base away is much larger. The Miltenyi Naive CD4+ T Cell Isolation kit was used to purify naive CD4+ T cells, and CD25 microbeads were used to remove Tregs. Tregs, naive and memory CD4+ T cells from tumor, blood and ipsilateral draining lymph nodes of roughly 5 breast cancer patients underwent full-length TCR alpha and beta sequencing. Ficoll density gradient centrifugation was used to isolate mononuclear cells from lymph nodes or from over 40 ml of peripheral blood. FACS confirmed that the sorted cell populations were more than 90% pure. The data are from a study (dated by TCRdb to the mid-2010s). Some background on the complete study: The study set out to test whether tumor-infiltrating Tregs in breast cancer get recruited from blood Tregs or are instead converted in situ from other CD4+ T cell subsets.

V loses 0 bases of germline sequence and J loses 8 bases, and the interval between the two ends is 14 bases. Via the germline V gene, CDR1 is SGHRS and CDR2 YFSETQ. The CDR3 starts with the cysteine, ends with the phenylalanine, and has 14 residues. The DNA shown is the 42-base CDR3, in frame from base 1. The study at large found these results: The TCR alpha and beta sequences of tumor-infiltrating Tregs showed the greatest overlap with tumor naive CD4+ T cells, followed by blood naive CD4+ T cells. The validation in the larger cohort was limited to a single TCR beta V-J rearrangement instead of whole repertoires. Tumor memory CD4+ T cell TCR gene usage was found to cluster with blood and lymph node memory CD4+ cells and with lymph node naive CD4+ cells.

Amplification of full-length TCR variable regions was done by 5' RACE PCR using constant-region reverse primers, and this step was followed by semi-nested PCR with Nested Universal Primer A. The ReliaPrep RNA Cell Miniprep System was used to extract total RNA, which was then reverse transcribed into 5'RACE-ready cDNA with the SMARTer RACE 5'/3' Kit. An Illumina MiSeq was used to sequence the full-length TCR alpha and beta libraries, which had been barcoded with multiplex adaptors. The authors processed their data as follows. For each of nine subset-tissue groups, sequencing data from the five patients were pooled, and the groups were compared by unsupervised clustering of TCR gene usage. The Morisita-Horn index was used to calculate repertoire similarity, with shared sequences weighted according to their contribution to each repertoire. TCRdb reworked the public reads: Q25 trimming with fastp, MiXCR clone assembly, productive beta chains retained. Each record represents a unique CDR3 protein, reported with the most common genes and DNA among its rows. TCRdb assigned the V and J calls; the authors' analysis was not used. The sample yields tens of thousands of distinct CDR3 sequences; under 20% were counted once. The ten top clones hold about 2.2% of the sample.

This sequence originates from a female donor with breast cancer. Recombination linked TRBV5-1 to TRBJ1-2, with the identity of the D gene unclear. Sequenced input: naive CD4+ T cells sorted from blood. The cell subset or site label on this specimen signifies: naive CD4+ T cells, CD4+CD45RA+CD25-. The sequenced DNA: TGCGCCAGCAGCTTGGGGGATCTCATCGGAGGCTACACCTTC. Translated, it gives CASSLGDLIGGYTF.